The T cell receptor (beta chain) described here comes from a study of cytomegalovirus exposure and HLA in healthy donors. Study overall: From HLA-typed donors, an early data release held roughly 89 million unique TCRs. The study placed 80% to 85% of its 350 to 450 genotyped donors in the Caucasian-associated ancestry cluster.

PCR primers comprised 60 Vbeta and 13 Jbeta primers. This table comes from immunoSEQ multiplex PCR, and its TCRdb copy is limited to in-frame clones, with some not included. The data hold about 160,000 clones, with roughly 80% observed a single time. Study-wide results and limits: Through in vitro validation, three CMV-associated chains were shown to be specific for CMV antigens. A previous analysis found most TCR beta V segments productive roughly 90% or roughly 30% of the time.

A note on this clone: Its target is not known.

Germline CDR1 reads LGHNA; CDR2 reads YNFKEQ. Trimming took 1 base from V and 3 from J, leaving 10 bases between them. The CDR3 consists of 14 residues. This sequence originates from a middle-aged man in good health and CMV-seropositive. The chain uses TRBV4-2 and TRBJ2-7, with D perhaps matching TRBD2 (6 bases). Sequencing input: PBMCs. The CDR3 sequence: CASSQAMDYYEQYF. The CDR3 nucleotides read TGTGCCAGCAGCCAAGCCATGGACTACTACGAGCAGTACTTC.